The source of this T cell receptor (beta chain) is a study of OX40 agonist ivuxolimab in advanced cancers. Study-level background: All patients had ivuxolimab intravenously every 2 weeks at 0.01 to 10 mg/kg. Study-level results: Within 6 weeks, CD4+ and CD8+ blood T cells expanded clonally at 0.1 to 3.0 mg/kg.

Worth noting for this clone: The antigen is not known.

Only in-frame clones appear in the TCRdb table, and some are missing; sequencing was by immunoSEQ multiplex PCR. The sample records about 77,000 clones, about 87% being singletons. The germline V and J ends were trimmed by 3 bases and 6 bases, with 20 bases remaining between them. CDR3 size: 17 residues. From germline, CDR1 is MDHEN and CDR2 SYDVKM. This specimen was CD4+ or CD8+ T cells sorted from blood, taken in a trial of the OX40 agonist ivuxolimab. This receptor was identified in an adult with an advanced solid tumor such as melanoma, head and neck, liver or kidney cancer. This chain uses TRBV28 with TRBJ1-4, with D hard to call. The CDR3 is CASSLAPRGWTDEKLFF. CDR3 DNA: TGTGCCAGCAGTTTGGCCCCCCGGGGATGGACTGATGAAAAACTGTTTTTT.